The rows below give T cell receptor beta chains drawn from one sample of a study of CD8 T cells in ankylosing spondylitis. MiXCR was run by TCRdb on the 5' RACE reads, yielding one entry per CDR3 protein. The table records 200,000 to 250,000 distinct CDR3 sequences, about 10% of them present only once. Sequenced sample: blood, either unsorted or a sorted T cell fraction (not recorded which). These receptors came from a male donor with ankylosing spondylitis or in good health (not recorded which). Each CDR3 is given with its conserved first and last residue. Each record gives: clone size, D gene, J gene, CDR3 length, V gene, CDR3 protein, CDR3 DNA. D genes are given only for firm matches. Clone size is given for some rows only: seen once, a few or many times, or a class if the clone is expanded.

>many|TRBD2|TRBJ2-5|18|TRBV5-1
CASSEGLAGADVKETQYF
TGCGCCAGCAGCGAGGGACTAGCGGGGGCGGATGTTAAAGAGACCCAGTACTTC
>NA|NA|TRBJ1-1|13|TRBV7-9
CASKGGEAFEAFF
TGTGCCAGCAAGGGGGGGGAGGCCTTTGAAGCTTTCTTT
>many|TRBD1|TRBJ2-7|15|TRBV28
CASTLPGQGLYEQYF
TGTGCCAGCACCTTACCGGGACAGGGCCTTTACGAGCAGTACTTC
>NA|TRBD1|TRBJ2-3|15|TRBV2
CASSRDRVVTDTQYF
TGTGCCAGCAGCCGGGACAGGGTGGTAACAGATACGCAGTATTTT
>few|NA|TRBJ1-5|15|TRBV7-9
CASSPGTVSNQPQHF
TGTGCCAGCAGTCCCGGGACTGTTAGCAATCAGCCCCAGCATTTT
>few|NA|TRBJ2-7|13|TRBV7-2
CASSLNREFEQYF
TGTGCCAGCAGTCTGAACAGGGAGTTCGAGCAGTACTTC
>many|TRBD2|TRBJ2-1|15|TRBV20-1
CSAPTSGGIDNEQFF
TGCAGTGCCCCCACTAGCGGGGGGATTGACAATGAGCAGTTCTTC
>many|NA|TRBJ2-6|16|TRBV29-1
CSVAHRDLSGANVLTF
TGCAGCGTTGCCCACAGGGATCTCTCTGGGGCCAACGTCCTGACTTTC
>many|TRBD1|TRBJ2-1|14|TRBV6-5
CASSYSTGSNEQFF
TGTGCCAGCAGTTACTCGACAGGGTCTAATGAGCAGTTCTTC
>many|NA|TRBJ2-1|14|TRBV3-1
CASRQTSSYNEQFF
TGTGCCAGCCGACAGACCAGCTCCTACAATGAGCAGTTCTTC